This TCR beta chain was retrieved from a study of OX40 agonist ivuxolimab in advanced cancers. Study context: Ivuxolimab, an antibody that agonizes OX40 (CD134), was administered to the patients. Every 2 weeks, patients received ivuxolimab intravenously, dosed at 0.01 to 10 mg/kg. General study points: Blood T cells, both CD4+ and CD8+, expanded clonally by week 6 at 0.1 to 3.0 mg/kg. In the 0.1-3.0 mg/kg groups, partial responders showed among the lowest expansion.

A note on this clone: Antigen specificity is unknown.

Sequenced by immunoSEQ multiplex PCR; TCRdb stores in-frame clones only, minus some. The data hold tens of thousands of clones, with approximately 91% observed a single time. The length of the CDR3 is 16 residues. Per the germline V gene, CDR1 is SGDLS and CDR2 is YYNGEE. The germline V and J ends were trimmed by 0 bases and 0 bases, with 10 bases remaining between them. Sequencing was performed on CD4+ or CD8+ T cells sorted from blood, taken in a trial of the OX40 agonist ivuxolimab. The rearrangement links TRBV9 to TRBJ2-1; D unresolved. The receptor comes from an adult with an advanced solid tumor such as melanoma, head and neck, liver or kidney cancer. CDR3 coding DNA: TGTGCCAGCAGCGTAGCCGGCACCCTCTCCTACAATGAGCAGTTCTTC. Translation gives CASSVAGTLSYNEQFF.